A selection of T cell receptor beta chains follows, all from one sample in a study of T-cell reconstitution after alpha-beta-depleted transplantation in children. TCRdb redid the calling of the PCR reads with MiXCR, one entry per CDR3 protein. The sample includes about 200,000 distinct CDR3 sequences, 6.6% of them seen just once. The material sequenced was PBMCs, taken before TCRalphabeta/CD19-depleted stem cell transplant. These receptor sequences come from a boy aged 2 to 10 with acute lymphoblastic leukemia, due to receive a stem cell transplant. Both conserved end residues are part of each CDR3. The order of the fields is V gene, clone size, D gene, J gene, CDR3 protein. D genes are given only for firm matches. Clone size, where shown, is once, few, many, or a class for clones that have expanded.

v_gene: TRBV11-2
abundance: few
d_gene: -
j_gene: TRBJ2-5
CDR3aa: CASSLEPWETQYF

v_gene: TRBV2
abundance: many
d_gene: -
j_gene: TRBJ2-1
CDR3aa: CASRDPYNEQFF

v_gene: TRBV3-1
abundance: few
d_gene: TRBD2
j_gene: TRBJ2-1
CDR3aa: CASSQGLAGVNEQFF

v_gene: TRBV12-3/TRBV12-4
abundance: many
d_gene: TRBD2
j_gene: TRBJ2-1
CDR3aa: CASSFLVGGHFF

v_gene: TRBV21-1
abundance: many
d_gene: -
j_gene: TRBJ1-5
CDR3aa: CASSKADNLNQPQHF

v_gene: TRBV28
abundance: few
d_gene: -
j_gene: TRBJ1-1
CDR3aa: CASSLPGSGAFF

v_gene: TRBV5-1
abundance: many
d_gene: -
j_gene: TRBJ2-7
CDR3aa: CASSLTTGLGDEQYF

v_gene: TRBV7-2
abundance: many
d_gene: -
j_gene: TRBJ1-6
CDR3aa: CASREGGYSPLHF

v_gene: TRBV5-1
abundance: many
d_gene: TRBD2
j_gene: TRBJ2-2
CDR3aa: CASSLSLAGEGELFF

v_gene: TRBV12-3/TRBV12-4
abundance: many
d_gene: -
j_gene: TRBJ2-7
CDR3aa: CASSLSGGGPPSPRIYEQYF

v_gene: TRBV7-2
abundance: -
d_gene: -
j_gene: TRBJ1-4
CDR3aa: CASSLTIGVNEKLFF

v_gene: TRBV7-9
abundance: many
d_gene: -
j_gene: TRBJ2-1
CDR3aa: CASSLLEALNEQFF

v_gene: TRBV7-6
abundance: many
d_gene: TRBD1
j_gene: TRBJ2-3
CDR3aa: CASSELGAGGTTDTQYF

v_gene: TRBV18
abundance: many
d_gene: TRBD2
j_gene: TRBJ2-3
CDR3aa: CASSPTSGRATDTQYF

v_gene: TRBV7-2
abundance: many
d_gene: -
j_gene: TRBJ2-7
CDR3aa: CASSFMGSGLTYEQYF

v_gene: TRBV12-3/TRBV12-4
abundance: many
d_gene: -
j_gene: TRBJ2-3
CDR3aa: CASSFPTSTDTQYF

v_gene: TRBV7-2
abundance: many
d_gene: -
j_gene: TRBJ2-7
CDR3aa: CASSGDPSYEQYF

v_gene: TRBV6-4
abundance: -
d_gene: TRBD1
j_gene: TRBJ1-6
CDR3aa: CASSAGQGAKSTLHF

v_gene: TRBV5-1
abundance: many
d_gene: TRBD1
j_gene: TRBJ2-7
CDR3aa: CASSVGTGDYEQYF

v_gene: TRBV6-5
abundance: -
d_gene: TRBD1
j_gene: TRBJ2-2
CDR3aa: CASSYSRVRVQGLSGELFF

v_gene: TRBV6-2/TRBV6-3
abundance: many
d_gene: -
j_gene: TRBJ1-1
CDR3aa: CASSYWDTEAFF

v_gene: TRBV4-1
abundance: many
d_gene: -
j_gene: TRBJ2-5
CDR3aa: CASSQDETQYF

v_gene: TRBV14
abundance: few
d_gene: -
j_gene: TRBJ2-7
CDR3aa: CASSQDSDFPYEQYF

v_gene: TRBV7-2
abundance: many
d_gene: TRBD1
j_gene: TRBJ1-5
CDR3aa: CASSLGDRGHQPQHF

v_gene: TRBV20-1
abundance: many
d_gene: TRBD2
j_gene: TRBJ2-1
CDR3aa: CSATRLAGGNIGSPYNEQFF

v_gene: TRBV12-3/TRBV12-4
abundance: many
d_gene: -
j_gene: TRBJ2-1
CDR3aa: CASSSGYEQFF

v_gene: TRBV3-1
abundance: few
d_gene: -
j_gene: TRBJ2-2
CDR3aa: CASSQGGRSASTGELFF

v_gene: TRBV5-6
abundance: many
d_gene: TRBD2
j_gene: TRBJ2-5
CDR3aa: CASSISGRARETQYF

v_gene: TRBV28
abundance: many
d_gene: TRBD1
j_gene: TRBJ1-1
CDR3aa: CASSFSGQGNTEAFF

v_gene: TRBV6-2/TRBV6-3
abundance: -
d_gene: TRBD1
j_gene: TRBJ1-4
CDR3aa: CATQLDRGQDATNEKLFF

v_gene: TRBV7-9
abundance: -
d_gene: TRBD2
j_gene: TRBJ2-3
CDR3aa: CASSIQRGKDTQYF

v_gene: TRBV28
abundance: many
d_gene: TRBD2
j_gene: TRBJ2-5
CDR3aa: CASSSPGLAGGKETQYF

v_gene: TRBV29-1
abundance: few
d_gene: -
j_gene: TRBJ1-2
CDR3aa: CSGTGGDSSDYGYTF

v_gene: TRBV5-6
abundance: few
d_gene: -
j_gene: TRBJ1-4
CDR3aa: CASSSRIGQNEKLFF

v_gene: TRBV27
abundance: many
d_gene: TRBD2
j_gene: TRBJ2-3
CDR3aa: CASSSFLIPSGDSTDTQYF

v_gene: TRBV28
abundance: many
d_gene: -
j_gene: TRBJ2-2
CDR3aa: CASSSPHRGTGELFF

v_gene: TRBV12-3/TRBV12-4
abundance: -
d_gene: -
j_gene: TRBJ2-6
CDR3aa: CASSLLGLSGANVLTF

v_gene: TRBV4-3
abundance: many
d_gene: -
j_gene: TRBJ2-3
CDR3aa: CASSQDEVSRETDTQYF

v_gene: TRBV6-5
abundance: many
d_gene: -
j_gene: TRBJ2-1
CDR3aa: CASPGRSYNEQFF

v_gene: TRBV20-1
abundance: many
d_gene: TRBD2
j_gene: TRBJ2-7
CDR3aa: CSASLVAGGTIYEQYF

v_gene: TRBV12-3/TRBV12-4
abundance: many
d_gene: -
j_gene: TRBJ2-6
CDR3aa: CASSNTGSGANVLTF

v_gene: TRBV11-3
abundance: many
d_gene: -
j_gene: TRBJ2-5
CDR3aa: CASSLDFQGTSQYF

v_gene: TRBV6-2/TRBV6-3
abundance: many
d_gene: -
j_gene: TRBJ2-1
CDR3aa: CASSGPPRYVNEQFF

v_gene: TRBV5-4
abundance: large
d_gene: TRBD2
j_gene: TRBJ2-3
CDR3aa: CASSLRLAGGPTDTQYF

v_gene: TRBV7-9
abundance: many
d_gene: -
j_gene: TRBJ2-5
CDR3aa: CASRHREAETQYF

v_gene: TRBV28
abundance: -
d_gene: TRBD2
j_gene: TRBJ2-3
CDR3aa: CASSSPGTSARYTDTQYF